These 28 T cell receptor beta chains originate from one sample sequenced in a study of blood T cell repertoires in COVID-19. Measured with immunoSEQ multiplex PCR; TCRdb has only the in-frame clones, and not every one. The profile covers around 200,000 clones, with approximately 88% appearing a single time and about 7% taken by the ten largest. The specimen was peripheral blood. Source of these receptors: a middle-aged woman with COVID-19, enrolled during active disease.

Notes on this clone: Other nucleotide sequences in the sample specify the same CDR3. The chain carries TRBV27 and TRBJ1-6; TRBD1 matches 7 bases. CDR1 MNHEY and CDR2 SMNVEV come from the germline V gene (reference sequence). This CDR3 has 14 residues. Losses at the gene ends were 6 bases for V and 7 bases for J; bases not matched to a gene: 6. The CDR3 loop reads CASSPGTANSPLHF. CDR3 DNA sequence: TGTGCCAGCAGCCCCGGGACAGCAAATTCACCCCTCCACTTT.

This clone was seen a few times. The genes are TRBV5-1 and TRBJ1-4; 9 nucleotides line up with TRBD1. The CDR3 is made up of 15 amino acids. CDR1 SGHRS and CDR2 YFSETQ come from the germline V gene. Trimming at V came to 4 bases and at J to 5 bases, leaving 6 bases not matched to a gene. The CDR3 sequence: CASSLGTGTNEKLFF. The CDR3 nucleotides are TGCGCCAGCAGCCTAGGGACAGGGACGAATGAAAAACTGTTTTTT.

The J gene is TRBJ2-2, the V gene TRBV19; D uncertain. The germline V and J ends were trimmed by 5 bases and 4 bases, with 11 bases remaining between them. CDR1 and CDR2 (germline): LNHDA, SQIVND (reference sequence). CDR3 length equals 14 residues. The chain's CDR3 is CASSYASTTGELFF. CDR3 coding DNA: TGTGCCAGTAGTTATGCTAGTACCACCGGGGAGCTGTTTTTT.

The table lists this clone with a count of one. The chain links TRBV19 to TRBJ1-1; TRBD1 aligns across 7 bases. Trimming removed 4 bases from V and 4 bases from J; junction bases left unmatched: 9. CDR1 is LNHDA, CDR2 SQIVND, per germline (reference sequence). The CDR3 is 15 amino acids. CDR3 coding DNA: TGTGCCAGTAGTAGTTCTACAGGGGTAGGCACTGAAGCTTTCTTT. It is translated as CASSSSTGVGTEAFF. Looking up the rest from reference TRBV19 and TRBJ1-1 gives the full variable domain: DGGITQSPKYLFRKEGQNVTLSCEQNLNHDAMYWYRQDPGQGLRLIYYSQIVNDFQKGDIAEGYSVSREKKESFPLTVTSAQKNPTAFYLCASSSSTGVGTEAFFGQGTRLTVV.

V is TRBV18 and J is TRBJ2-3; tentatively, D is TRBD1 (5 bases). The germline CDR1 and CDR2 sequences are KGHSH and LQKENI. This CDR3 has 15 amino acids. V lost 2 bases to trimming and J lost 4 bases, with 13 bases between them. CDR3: CASSPRQGSPDTQYF. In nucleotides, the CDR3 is TGTGCCAGCTCACCAAGGCAGGGTTCCCCAGATACGCAGTATTTT.

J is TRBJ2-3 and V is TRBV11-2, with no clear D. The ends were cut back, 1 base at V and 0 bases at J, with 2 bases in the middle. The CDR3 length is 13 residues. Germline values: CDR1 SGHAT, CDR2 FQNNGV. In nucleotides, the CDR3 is TGTGCCAGCAGCTTAGTAAGCACAGATACGCAGTATTTT. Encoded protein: CASSLVSTDTQYF.

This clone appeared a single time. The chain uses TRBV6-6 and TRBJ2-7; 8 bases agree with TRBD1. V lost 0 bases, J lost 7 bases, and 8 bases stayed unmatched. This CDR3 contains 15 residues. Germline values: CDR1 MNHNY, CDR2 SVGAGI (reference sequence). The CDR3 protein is CASSYSTQGAKEQYF. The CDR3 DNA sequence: TGTGCCAGCAGTTACTCGACCCAGGGGGCGAAAGAGCAGTACTTC.

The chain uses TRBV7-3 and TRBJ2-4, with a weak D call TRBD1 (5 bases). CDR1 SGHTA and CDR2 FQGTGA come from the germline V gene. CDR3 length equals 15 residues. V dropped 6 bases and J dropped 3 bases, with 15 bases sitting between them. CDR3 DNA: TGTGCCAGCAGACCCCAGGGATTCGGCAAAAACATTCAGTACTTC. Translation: CASRPQGFGKNIQYF.

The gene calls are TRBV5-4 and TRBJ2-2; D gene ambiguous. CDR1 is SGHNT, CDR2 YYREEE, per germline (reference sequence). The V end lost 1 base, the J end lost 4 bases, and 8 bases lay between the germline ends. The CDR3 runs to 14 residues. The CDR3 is CASSLSSTTGELFF. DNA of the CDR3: TGTGCCAGCAGCTTGTCCAGTACCACCGGGGAGCTGTTTTTT.

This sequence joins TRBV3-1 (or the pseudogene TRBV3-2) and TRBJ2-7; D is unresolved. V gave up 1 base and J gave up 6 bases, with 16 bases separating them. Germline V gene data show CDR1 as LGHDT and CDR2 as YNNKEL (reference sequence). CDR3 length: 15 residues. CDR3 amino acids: CASSQGHIPPGEQYF. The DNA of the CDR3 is TGTGCCAGCAGCCAAGGACATATACCGCCCGGCGAGCAGTACTTC.

CDR3 sequence (DNA): TGTGCCAGCAGCAGCTCCTATAATTCACCCCTCCACTTT. This sequence encodes CASSSSYNSPLHF. This rearrangement joins TRBV6-6 to TRBJ1-6; D remains unclear. Per germline, CDR1 MNHNY and CDR2 SVGAGI (reference sequence). Trimming shortened V by 6 bases and J by 0 bases, and 3 bases separated the two germline ends. The CDR3 spans 13 residues.

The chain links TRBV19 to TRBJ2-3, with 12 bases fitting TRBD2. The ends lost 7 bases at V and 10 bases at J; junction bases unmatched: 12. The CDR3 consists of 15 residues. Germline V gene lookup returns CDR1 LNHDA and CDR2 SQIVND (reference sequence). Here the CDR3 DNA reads TGTGCCAGTACCCGACTAGCGGGGGCGGTCGATGCGCAGTATTTT. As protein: CASTRLAGAVDAQYF.

As DNA, the CDR3 is TGTGCCAGTAGTATAGGCCGGTCCCTGGCAGATACGCAGTATTTT. Protein sequence: CASSIGRSLADTQYF. The chain links TRBV19 to TRBJ2-3; D not certain. Trimming took off 1 base at V and 4 bases at J, with 12 bases between the two ends. The length of the CDR3 is 15 residues. CDR1 and CDR2 from the germline V gene are LNHDA and SQIVND (reference sequence).

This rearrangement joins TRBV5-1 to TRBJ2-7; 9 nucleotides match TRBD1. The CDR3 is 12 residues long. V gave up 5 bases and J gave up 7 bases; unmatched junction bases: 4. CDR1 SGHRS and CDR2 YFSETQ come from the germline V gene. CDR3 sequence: CASRRTGVEQYF. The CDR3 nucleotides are TGCGCCAGCAGGCGGACAGGGGTGGAGCAGTACTTC.

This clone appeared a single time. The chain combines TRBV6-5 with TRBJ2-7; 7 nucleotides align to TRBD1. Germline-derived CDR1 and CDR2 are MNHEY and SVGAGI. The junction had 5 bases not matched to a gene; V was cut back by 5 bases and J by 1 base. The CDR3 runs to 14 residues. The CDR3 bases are TGTGCCAGCAGTCTGGACAGGAGTTCCTACGAGCAGTACTTC. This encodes CASSLDRSSYEQYF.

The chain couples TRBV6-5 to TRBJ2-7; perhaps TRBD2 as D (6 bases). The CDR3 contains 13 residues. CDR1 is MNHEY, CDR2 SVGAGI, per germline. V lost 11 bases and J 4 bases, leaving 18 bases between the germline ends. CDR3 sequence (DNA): TGTGCCGGTTCGGGGCGGGGAGTTTACGAGCAGTACTTC. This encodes CAGSGRGVYEQYF.

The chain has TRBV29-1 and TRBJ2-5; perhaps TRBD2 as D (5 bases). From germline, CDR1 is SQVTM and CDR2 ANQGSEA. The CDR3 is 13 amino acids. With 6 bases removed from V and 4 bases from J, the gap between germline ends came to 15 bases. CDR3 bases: TGCAGCGTCCACGGGCTAGCAGTAGAGACCCAGTACTTC. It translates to CSVHGLAVETQYF.

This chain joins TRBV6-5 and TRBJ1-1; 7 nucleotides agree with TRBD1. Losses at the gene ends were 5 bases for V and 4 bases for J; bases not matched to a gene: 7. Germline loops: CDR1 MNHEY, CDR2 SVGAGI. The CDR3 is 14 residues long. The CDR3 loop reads CASSPSGGTTEAFF. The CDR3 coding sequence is TGTGCCAGCAGTCCTTCAGGGGGTACCACTGAAGCTTTCTTT.

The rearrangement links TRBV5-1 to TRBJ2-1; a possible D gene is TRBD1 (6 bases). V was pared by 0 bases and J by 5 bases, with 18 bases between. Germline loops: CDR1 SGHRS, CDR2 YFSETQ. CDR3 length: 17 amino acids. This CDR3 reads CASSLGPAGAWDNEQFF. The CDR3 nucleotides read TGCGCCAGCAGCTTGGGGCCGGCAGGGGCGTGGGACAATGAGCAGTTCTTC.

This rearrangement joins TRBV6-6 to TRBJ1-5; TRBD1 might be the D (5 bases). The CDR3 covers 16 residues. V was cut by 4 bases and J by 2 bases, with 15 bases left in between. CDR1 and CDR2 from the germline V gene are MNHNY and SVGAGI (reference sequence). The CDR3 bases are TGTGCCAGCAGTTTAACAGGAGCTTGGGGCAATCAGCCCCAGCATTTT. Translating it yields CASSLTGAWGNQPQHF.

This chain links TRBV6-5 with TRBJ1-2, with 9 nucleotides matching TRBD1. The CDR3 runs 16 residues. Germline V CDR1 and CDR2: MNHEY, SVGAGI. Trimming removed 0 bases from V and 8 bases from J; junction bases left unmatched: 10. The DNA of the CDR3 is TGTGCCAGCAGTTACTCGACAGGGGGTACCTCTTCCGGCTACACCTTC. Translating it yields CASSYSTGGTSSGYTF.

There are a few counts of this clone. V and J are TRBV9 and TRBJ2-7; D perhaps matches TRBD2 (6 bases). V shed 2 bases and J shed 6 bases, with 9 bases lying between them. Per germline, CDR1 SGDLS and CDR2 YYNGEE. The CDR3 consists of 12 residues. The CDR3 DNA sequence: TGTGCCAGCAGCGTTTGGGGAGGCGAGCAGTACTTC. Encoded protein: CASSVWGGEQYF.

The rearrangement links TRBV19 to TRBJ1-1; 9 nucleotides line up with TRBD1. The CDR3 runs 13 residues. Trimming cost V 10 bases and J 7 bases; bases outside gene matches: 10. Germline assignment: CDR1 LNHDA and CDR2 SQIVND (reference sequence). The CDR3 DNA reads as TGTGCCACCCAAGGACAGGGGAGGAATGAAGCTTTCTTT. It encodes CATQGQGRNEAFF.

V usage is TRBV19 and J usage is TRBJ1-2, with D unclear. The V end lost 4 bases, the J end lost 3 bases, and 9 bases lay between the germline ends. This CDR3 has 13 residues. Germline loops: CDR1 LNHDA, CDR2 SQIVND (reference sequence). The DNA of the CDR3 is TGTGCCAGTAGTACCGGACTGGACTATGGCTACACCTTC. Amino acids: CASSTGLDYGYTF.

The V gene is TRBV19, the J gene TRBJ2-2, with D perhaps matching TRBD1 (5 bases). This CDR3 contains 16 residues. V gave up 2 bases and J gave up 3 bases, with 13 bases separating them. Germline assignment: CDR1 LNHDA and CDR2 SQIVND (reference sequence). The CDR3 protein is CASSIMSGMDTGELFF. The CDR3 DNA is TGTGCCAGTAGTATAATGTCAGGGATGGACACCGGGGAGCTGTTTTTT.

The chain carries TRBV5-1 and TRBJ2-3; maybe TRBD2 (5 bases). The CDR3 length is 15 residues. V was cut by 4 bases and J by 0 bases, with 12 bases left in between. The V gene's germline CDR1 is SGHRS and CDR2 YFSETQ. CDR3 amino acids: CASSPFGGSTDTQYF. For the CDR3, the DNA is TGCGCCAGCAGCCCATTCGGCGGGAGCACAGATACGCAGTATTTT.

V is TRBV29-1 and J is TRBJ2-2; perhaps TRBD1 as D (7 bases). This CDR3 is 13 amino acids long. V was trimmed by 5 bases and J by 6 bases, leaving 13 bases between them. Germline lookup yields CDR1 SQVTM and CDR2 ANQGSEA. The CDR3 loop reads CSVSDREAGELFF. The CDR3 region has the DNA TGCAGCGTTAGCGACAGGGAGGCCGGGGAGCTGTTTTTT.

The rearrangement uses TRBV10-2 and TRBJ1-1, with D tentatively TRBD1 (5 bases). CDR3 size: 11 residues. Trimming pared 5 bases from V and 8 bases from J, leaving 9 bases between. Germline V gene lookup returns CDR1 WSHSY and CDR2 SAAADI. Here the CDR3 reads CASSPTEEAFF. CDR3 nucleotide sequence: TGCGCCAGCAGTCCGACAGAAGAAGCTTTCTTT.